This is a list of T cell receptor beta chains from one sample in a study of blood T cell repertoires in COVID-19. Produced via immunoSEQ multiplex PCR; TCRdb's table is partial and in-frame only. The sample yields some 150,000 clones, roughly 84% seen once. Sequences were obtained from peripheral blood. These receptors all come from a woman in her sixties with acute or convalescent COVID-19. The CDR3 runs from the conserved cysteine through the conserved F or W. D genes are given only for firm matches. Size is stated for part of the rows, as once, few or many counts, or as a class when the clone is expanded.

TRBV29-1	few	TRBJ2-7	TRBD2	CSVVLAAGGSQQYF	TGCAGCGTTGTACTAGCGGCAGGAGGTTCTCAGCAGTACTTC
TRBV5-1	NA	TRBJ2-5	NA	CASGGGTQETQYF	TGCGCCAGTGGAGGAGGCACCCAAGAGACCCAGTACTTC
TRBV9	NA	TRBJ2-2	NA	CASSSWTVTGELFF	TGTGCCAGCAGCTCCTGGACAGTAACCGGGGAGCTGTTTTTT
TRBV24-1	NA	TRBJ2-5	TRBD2	CATSGVAGGIETQYF	TGTGCCACCAGTGGAGTAGCGGGAGGAATAGAGACCCAGTACTTC
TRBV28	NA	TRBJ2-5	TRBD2	CASSFGVAGGIETQYF	TGTGCCAGCAGTTTCGGGGTAGCGGGAGGGATAGAGACCCAGTACTTC
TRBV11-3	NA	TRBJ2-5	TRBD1	CASSHTGQGEETQYF	TGTGCCAGCAGCCACACGGGACAGGGTGAAGAGACCCAGTACTTC
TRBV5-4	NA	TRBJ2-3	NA	CASSPGRGTQYF	TGTGCCAGCAGCCCGGGGAGAGGTACGCAGTATTTT
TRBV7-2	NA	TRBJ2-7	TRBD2	CASSFDSGTTYEQYF	TGTGCCAGCAGCTTTGATAGCGGGACAACCTACGAGCAGTACTTC
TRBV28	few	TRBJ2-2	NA	CASSSLGLPGELFF	TGTGCCAGCAGTTCCCTGGGGCTACCCGGGGAGCTGTTTTTT
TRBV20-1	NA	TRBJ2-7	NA	CSASPRERWEQYF	TGCAGTGCTAGTCCGCGGGAAAGGTGGGAGCAGTACTTC
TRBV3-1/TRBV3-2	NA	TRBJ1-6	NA	CASRQGTVNSPLHF	TGTGCCAGCCGGCAGGGGACCGTTAATTCACCCCTCCACTTT
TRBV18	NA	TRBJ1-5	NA	CASSPPGDQPQHF	TGTGCCAGCTCACCACCCGGGGATCAGCCCCAGCATTTT
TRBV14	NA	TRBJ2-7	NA	CASSQTYGTYEQYF	TGTGCCAGCAGCCAAACGTACGGTACCTACGAGCAGTACTTC
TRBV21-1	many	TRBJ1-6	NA	CASSKVGGLGSPLHF	TGTGCCAGCAGCAAAGTCGGCGGGTTGGGTTCACCCCTCCACTTT
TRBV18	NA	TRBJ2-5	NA	CASSQTGQGGETQYF	TGTGCCAGCTCACAAACTGGACAGGGAGGGGAGACCCAGTACTTC
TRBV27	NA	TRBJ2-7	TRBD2	CASSRLAGAYEQYF	TGTGCCAGCAGTAGACTAGCGGGAGCCTACGAGCAGTACTTC
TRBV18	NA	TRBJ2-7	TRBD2	CASSFRLAGLYEQYF	TGTGCCAGCTCATTTAGACTAGCGGGTTTATACGAGCAGTACTTC
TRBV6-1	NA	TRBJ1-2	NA	CASSELPTELYGYTF	TGTGCCAGCAGTGAACTACCTACGGAGCTATATGGCTACACCTTC
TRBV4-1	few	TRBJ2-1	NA	CASSRLTGVNEQFF	TGCGCCAGCAGCCGGTTAACGGGGGTCAATGAGCAGTTCTTC
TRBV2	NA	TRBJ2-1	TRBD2	CASSESTSGRKNEQFF	TGTGCCAGCAGTGAGTCGACTAGCGGGAGGAAGAATGAGCAGTTCTTC
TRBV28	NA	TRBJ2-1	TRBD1	CASSSIRVDRGGNEQFF	TGTGCCAGCAGTTCTATCCGGGTGGACAGGGGTGGCAATGAGCAGTTCTTC
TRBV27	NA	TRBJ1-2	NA	CASSFRGVYGYTF	TGTGCCAGCAGTTTCAGGGGTGTTTATGGCTACACCTTC
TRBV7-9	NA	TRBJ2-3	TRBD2	CASSYSGGDRYF	TGTGCCAGCAGCTATAGCGGGGGCGACCGGTATTTT
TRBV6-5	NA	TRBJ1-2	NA	CASRQGRYNYGYTF	TGTGCCAGCAGACAGGGCAGATATAACTATGGCTACACCTTC
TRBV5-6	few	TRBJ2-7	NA	CASSFGGPAYEQYF	TGTGCCAGCAGCTTTGGAGGGCCAGCCTACGAGCAGTACTTC
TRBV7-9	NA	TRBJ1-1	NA	CASRVTGNTEAFF	TGTGCCAGCAGGGTGACGGGGAACACTGAAGCTTTCTTT
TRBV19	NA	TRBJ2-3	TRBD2	CASSIDLGGIVGLAGVDTQYF	TGTGCCAGTAGTATAGATCTCGGAGGTATTGTCGGACTAGCGGGAGTGGATACGCAGTATTTT
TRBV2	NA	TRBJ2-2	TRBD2	CASRKTSTPGELFF	TGTGCCAGCAGAAAGACTAGCACCCCCGGGGAGCTGTTTTTT
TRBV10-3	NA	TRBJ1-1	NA	CAIIPGGGSTEAFF	TGTGCCATCATCCCGGGTGGGGGGAGCACTGAAGCTTTCTTT
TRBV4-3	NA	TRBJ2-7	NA	CASSQDPGGYEQYF	TGCGCCAGCAGCCAAGATCCCGGGGGCTACGAGCAGTACTTC
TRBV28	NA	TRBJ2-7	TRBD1	CASSSGQGYEQYF	TGTGCCAGCAGTTCCGGACAGGGTTACGAGCAGTACTTC
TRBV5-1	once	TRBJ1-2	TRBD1	CASSLTGVDGYTF	TGCGCCAGCAGCCTGACAGGGGTGGATGGCTACACCTTC
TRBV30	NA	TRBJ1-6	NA	CAWGPAPLHF	TGTGCCTGGGGCCCAGCACCCCTCCACTTT
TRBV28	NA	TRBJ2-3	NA	CASSLLTSTDTQYF	TGTGCCAGCAGCCTTTTGACTAGCACAGATACGCAGTATTTT
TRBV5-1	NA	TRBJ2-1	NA	CASHGGSYNEQFF	TGCGCCAGCCACGGGGGCTCCTACAATGAGCAGTTCTTC
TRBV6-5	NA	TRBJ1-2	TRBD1	CASSYSGTGDWGYTF	TGTGCCAGCAGTTACTCGGGGACAGGGGATTGGGGCTACACCTTC
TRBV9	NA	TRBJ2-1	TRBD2	CASSRLAGYNEQFF	TGTGCCAGCAGCCGACTAGCGGGTTACAATGAGCAGTTCTTC
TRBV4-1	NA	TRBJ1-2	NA	CASSHPSRGSRGYTF	TGCGCCAGCAGCCATCCCTCCCGGGGTAGTCGGGGCTACACCTTC
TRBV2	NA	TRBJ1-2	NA	CASTGSDYGYTF	TGTGCCAGCACTGGCTCAGACTATGGCTACACCTTC
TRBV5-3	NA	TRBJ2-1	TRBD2	CARRLLTGGAGNEQFF	TGTGCCAGAAGATTGTTAACGGGAGGCGCGGGGAATGAGCAGTTCTTC
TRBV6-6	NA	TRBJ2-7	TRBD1	CASSYARDRVHEQYF	TGTGCCAGCAGTTACGCCCGGGACAGGGTCCACGAGCAGTACTTC
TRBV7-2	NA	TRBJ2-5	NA	CASSRTAQETQYF	TGTGCCAGCAGCAGGACTGCTCAAGAGACCCAGTACTTC
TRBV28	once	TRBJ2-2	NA	CASSFGGPGELFF	TGTGCCAGCAGTTTTGGGGGCCCCGGGGAGCTGTTTTTT
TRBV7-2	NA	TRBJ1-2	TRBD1	CASSWDRGLGYTF	TGTGCCAGCAGCTGGGACAGGGGGCTTGGCTACACCTTC
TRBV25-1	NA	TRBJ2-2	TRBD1	CATRQGAGTGELFF	TGTGCCACCCGACAGGGGGCAGGCACCGGGGAGCTGTTTTTT